This record concerns one T cell receptor (beta chain) sequence. The antigen is unknown. These data come from a study of graft-versus-host responses after intestinal transplantation. Looking at the study overall: All recipients were transplanted with multivisceral, liver-intestinal, or isolated intestinal grafts. Study outcomes and limitations: Circulating GvH clone levels at their peak were associated with HvG declines (early post-transplant). Subjects displaying graft-donor T cell macrochimerism possessed elevated graft-versus-host to host-versus-graft clonal ratios inside allografts. Ileal or blood samples showed some GvH clones first, and such clones were also found in recipient marrow.

Sequencing was performed with immunoSEQ multiplex PCR; in TCRdb, only in-frame clones are kept and a portion is missing. The table lists around 55,000 clones, roughly 90% of them singletons. Per germline, CDR1 SGHNT and CDR2 YYREEE (reference sequence). This CDR3 region has 17 residues. The ends lost 4 bases at V and 8 bases at J; junction bases unmatched: 17. The input for sequencing was unstimulated CD4+ T cells sorted from spleen or lymph node cells, taken before transplant. The chain links TRBV5-4 to TRBJ2-1; 8 positions agree with TRBD1. The source is a human donor who was the organ donor for an intestinal transplant. The CDR3 protein is CASSGQQGARVGDEQFF. In DNA form, the CDR3 reads TGTGCCAGCAGCGGGCAGCAGGGGGCTCGTGTGGGAGATGAGCAGTTCTTC.